The clone carrying this T cell receptor beta chain was seen a single time. The target antigen is unknown. This entry belongs to a study of cytomegalovirus exposure and HLA in healthy donors. Study-wide findings and caveats: Other equally common chains were less clonally expanded than HLA-associated TCR beta chains, a later analysis showed.

60 Vbeta and 13 Jbeta primers were used in PCR. Profiled with immunoSEQ multiplex PCR; TCRdb holds only in-frame clones, not every one. This table has some 130,000 clones, roughly 74% appearing once. Sequenced input: PBMCs. The receptor was isolated from a male donor in good health and CMV-seronegative.

DNA for the CDR3: TGTGCCAGCAGCGTAGTTTCGGGCAGGGTGAACACTGAAGCTTTCTTT. Protein sequence: CASSVVSGRVNTEAFF. The chain is built from TRBV9 and TRBJ1-1, with a tentative D call TRBD1 (5 bases). Germline CDR1 reads SGDLS; CDR2 reads YYNGEE. The CDR3 is 16 amino acids. V shed 0 bases and J shed 0 bases, with 12 bases lying between them.